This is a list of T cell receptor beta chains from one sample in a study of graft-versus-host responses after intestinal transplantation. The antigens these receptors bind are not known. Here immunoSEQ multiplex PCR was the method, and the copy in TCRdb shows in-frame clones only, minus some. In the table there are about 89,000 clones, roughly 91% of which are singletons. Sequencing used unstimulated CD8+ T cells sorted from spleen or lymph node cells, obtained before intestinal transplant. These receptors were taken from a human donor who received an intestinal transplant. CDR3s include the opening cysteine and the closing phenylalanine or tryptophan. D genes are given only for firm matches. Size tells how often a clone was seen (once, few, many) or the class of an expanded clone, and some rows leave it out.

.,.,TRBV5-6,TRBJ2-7,CASSPTTRKEQYF,TGTGCCAGCAGCCCTACGACGAGGAAAGAGCAGTACTTC
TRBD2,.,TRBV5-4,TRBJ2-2,CASSQTSGGAVLRAGELFF,TGTGCCAGCAGCCAGACTAGCGGGGGGGCGGTCTTAAGGGCCGGGGAGCTGTTTTTT
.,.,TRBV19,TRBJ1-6,CASSISSGLNSPLHF,TGTGCCAGTAGTATTTCATCAGGTCTTAATTCACCCCTCCACTTT
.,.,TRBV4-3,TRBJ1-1,CASSQAAGGWDTEAFF,TGCGCCAGCAGCCAAGCTGCCGGAGGGTGGGACACTGAAGCTTTCTTT
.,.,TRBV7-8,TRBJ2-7,CASSVGLTYEQYF,TGTGCCAGCAGCGTGGGACTTACTTACGAGCAGTACTTC
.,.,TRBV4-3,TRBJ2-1,CASSQATSPLNNEQFF,TGCGCCAGCAGCCAAGCGACTAGTCCCCTTAACAATGAGCAGTTCTTC
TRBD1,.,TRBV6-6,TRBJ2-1,CASADREVNEQFF,TGTGCCAGCGCGGACAGGGAAGTAAATGAGCAGTTCTTC
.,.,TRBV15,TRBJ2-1,CATSRDLQDGAGSYNEQFF,TGTGCCACCAGCAGAGATCTTCAGGATGGTGCAGGTTCCTACAATGAGCAGTTCTTC
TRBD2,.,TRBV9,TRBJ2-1,CASSVEASGNEQFF,TGTGCCAGCAGCGTAGAGGCTAGCGGCAATGAGCAGTTCTTC
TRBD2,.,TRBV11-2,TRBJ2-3,CASSWTSADTQYF,TGTGCCAGCAGCTGGACTAGCGCAGATACGCAGTATTTT
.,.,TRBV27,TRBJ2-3,CASTGVQDTQYF,TGTGCCAGCACAGGGGTCCAAGATACGCAGTATTTT
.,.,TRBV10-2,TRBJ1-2,CASRDTGNSDGYTF,TGCGCCAGCAGGGATACAGGAAACAGCGATGGCTACACCTTC
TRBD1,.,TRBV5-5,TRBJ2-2,CASSLGDRDQTGELFF,TGTGCCAGCAGCTTGGGGGACAGGGACCAAACCGGGGAGCTGTTTTTT
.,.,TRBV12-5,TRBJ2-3,CASSGHTDTQYF,TGTGCTAGTTCTGGGCACACAGATACGCAGTATTTT
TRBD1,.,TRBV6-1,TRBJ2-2,CASSGGTVANTGELFF,TGTGCCAGCAGTGGGGGGACAGTCGCGAACACCGGGGAGCTGTTTTTT
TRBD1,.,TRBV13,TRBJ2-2,CASSLGRDRWITGELFF,TGTGCCAGCAGCTTAGGCCGGGACAGGTGGATCACCGGGGAGCTGTTTTTT
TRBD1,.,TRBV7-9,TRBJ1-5,CAVPGQGNQPQHF,TGTGCCGTTCCGGGACAGGGAAATCAGCCCCAGCATTTT
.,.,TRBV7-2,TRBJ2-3,CASSFGEPTDTQYF,TGTGCCAGCAGCTTTGGGGAGCCCACAGATACGCAGTATTTT
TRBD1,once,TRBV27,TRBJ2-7,CASRTGNLYEQYF,TGTGCCAGCAGGACAGGGAATCTCTACGAGCAGTACTTC
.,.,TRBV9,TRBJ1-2,CASTGEKDYGYTF,TGTGCCAGCACGGGGGAAAAGGACTATGGCTACACCTTC
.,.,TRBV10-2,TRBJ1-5,CASSDRGSSNQPQHF,TGCGCCAGCAGTGACCGGGGGAGTAGCAATCAGCCCCAGCATTTT
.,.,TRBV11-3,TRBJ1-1,CASSSSGGDGEAFF,TGTGCCAGCAGCTCCAGTGGGGGGGATGGTGAAGCTTTCTTT
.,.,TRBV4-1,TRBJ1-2,CASSPETVSYGYTF,TGCGCCAGCAGCCCAGAGACAGTGAGCTATGGCTACACCTTC
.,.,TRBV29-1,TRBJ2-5,CSVEDESGVIQETQYF,TGCAGCGTTGAAGATGAATCAGGGGTCATTCAAGAGACCCAGTACTTC
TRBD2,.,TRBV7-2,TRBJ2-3,CASSLGRRAGGPATDTQYF,TGTGCCAGCAGCTTAGGGAGAAGGGCGGGGGGGCCAGCCACAGATACGCAGTATTTT